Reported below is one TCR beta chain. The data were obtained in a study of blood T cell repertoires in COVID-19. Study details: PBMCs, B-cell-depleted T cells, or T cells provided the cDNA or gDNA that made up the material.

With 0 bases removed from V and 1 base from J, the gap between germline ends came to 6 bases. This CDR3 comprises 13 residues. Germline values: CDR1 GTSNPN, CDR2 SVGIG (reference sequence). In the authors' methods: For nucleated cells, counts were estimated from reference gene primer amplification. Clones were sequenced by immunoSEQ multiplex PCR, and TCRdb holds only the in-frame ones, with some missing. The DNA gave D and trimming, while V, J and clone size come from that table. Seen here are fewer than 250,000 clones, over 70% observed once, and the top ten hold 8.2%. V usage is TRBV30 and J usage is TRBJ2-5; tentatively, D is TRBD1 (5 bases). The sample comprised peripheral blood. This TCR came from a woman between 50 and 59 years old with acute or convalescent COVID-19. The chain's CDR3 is CAWSVQVQETQYF. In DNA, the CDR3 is TGTGCCTGGAGTGTACAGGTCCAAGAGACCCAGTACTTC.